Given below is one TCR beta chain in context. This sample is drawn from a study of blood T cell repertoires in COVID-19. The V and J ends lost 5 bases and 2 bases, in that order; junction bases with no gene match: 6. CDR3 length: 15 amino acids. In germline, CDR1 is SGHKS, CDR2 YYEKEE (reference sequence). Methods used by the authors: Amplification of reference gene primers provided the estimated nucleated cell counts. Profiling relied on immunoSEQ multiplex PCR, and the TCRdb table lists in-frame clones only, not all of them. V, J and clone size are those of that table, while D and trimming were read from the DNA. The sample holds tens of thousands of clones, 80% to 90% seen once.

The receptor comes from a woman between 40 and 50 years old with acute COVID-19. Sequencing used PBMCs or T cells enriched from blood (not recorded which). The rearrangement links TRBV5-5 to TRBJ1-3; 8 nucleotides line up with TRBD1. The DNA of the CDR3 is TGTGCCAGCAGATACGACAGGGGAGCTGGAAACACCATATATTTT. Translating gives CASRYDRGAGNTIYF.